This T cell receptor (beta chain) was profiled in a study of spatial heterogeneity in lung cancer. This clonotype qualifies as medium-sized. As yet, its antigen is unknown. Study-wide points: Tumoral mutation counts were tracked by counts of expanded intratumoral alpha and beta TCRs.

Individually, TCR cDNA molecules were each labelled with a unique molecular identifier. One entry per CDR3 protein, called by TCRdb with MiXCR from the 5' RACE reads. Of 7,000 to 9,500 distinct CDR3 sequences in the sample, less than 9% are singletons; the top ten hold 8.3%. Germline CDR1 reads KGHDR; CDR2 reads SFDVKD. Trimming cost V 7 bases and J 9 bases; bases outside gene matches: 12. The CDR3 contains 14 residues. Time point described: sample taken at primary tumor resection. Just over 70 TRACERx patients with early, untreated non-small cell lung cancer donated samples. Unsorted samples of tumor, nontumor lung or frozen PBMC had their whole RNA sequenced.

Sequenced here: lung tumor tissue, sampled at surgery. The genes are TRBV24-1 and TRBJ2-3; TRBD2 matches 7 bases. The sequence came from a male donor with early-stage non-small cell lung cancer. The CDR3 loop is CATSSGGYSPTQYF. CDR3 DNA: TGTGCCACCAGCTCCGGGGGGTACTCCCCAACGCAGTATTTT.